The 16 T cell receptor beta chains below come from one sample, sequenced in a study of shared T cell receptors in the human thymus. Some clones are missing from TCRdb's copy, which holds only in-frame ones; the method was immunoSEQ multiplex PCR. There are 720,000 or so clones in the sample; around 85% occur only once, and roughly 0.01% lies in the top ten. Separately, the same data were catalogued under a study of human thymus T cells.

Material for sequencing was thymocytes. The origin of the receptors is a girl under three years old with a congenital heart defect.

The chain employs TRBV12-5 and TRBJ2-3; 8 bases map to TRBD2. Trimming removed 3 bases from V and 3 bases from J; junction bases left unmatched: 2. Germline CDR1 reads LGHNT; CDR2 reads FRNRAP. The CDR3 covers 14 residues. The CDR3 nucleotides are TGTGCTAGTGGTTTAGCGGGGGAGACAGATACGCAGTATTTT. It encodes CASGLAGETDTQYF. Filled out from reference TRBV12-5 and TRBJ2-3, the complete variable domain reads DARVTQTPRHKVTEMGQEVTMRCQPILGHNTVFWYRQTMMQGLELLAYFRNRAPLDDSGMPKDRFSAEMPDATLATLKIQPSEPRDSAVYFCASGLAGETDTQYFGPGTRLTVL.

This chain joins TRBV13 and TRBJ2-1; TRBD1 agrees at 7 bases. The CDR3 extends over 14 amino acids. V trimming: 5 bases; J trimming: 2 bases; junction bases outside the gene matches: 3. CDR1 is PRHDT, CDR2 FYEKMQ, per germline (reference sequence). The CDR3 loop reads CASSRGQAYNEQFF. For the CDR3, the DNA is TGTGCCAGCAGCCGCGGACAGGCCTACAATGAGCAGTTCTTC.

The gene calls are TRBV15 and TRBJ2-5; 9 bases map to TRBD2. The V and J ends lost 0 bases and 1 base, in that order; junction bases with no gene match: 3. The CDR3 length is 16 residues. The germline V gene encodes CDR1 LNHNV and CDR2 YYDKDF (reference sequence). This CDR3 reads CATSRDLSGGQETQYF. CDR3 nucleotides: TGTGCCACCAGCAGAGATCTTAGCGGGGGCCAAGAGACCCAGTACTTC.

The chain couples TRBV19 to TRBJ1-1; 9 bases line up with TRBD1. Germline values: CDR1 LNHDA, CDR2 SQIVND (reference sequence). The J segment lost 1 base and the V segment lost 4 bases, leaving 4 bases of the junction unmatched. The CDR3 sequence is 15 residues long. The chain's CDR3 is CASSRDRERNTEAFF. The DNA of the CDR3 is TGTGCCAGTAGTAGGGACAGGGAGCGGAACACTGAAGCTTTCTTT.

This chain links TRBV28 with TRBJ1-4; 7 positions agree with TRBD1. CDR1 and CDR2 (germline): MDHEN, SYDVKM. This CDR3 region has 15 residues. Unmatched junction bases numbered 11, after V lost 5 bases and J lost 8 bases. The CDR3, as DNA: TGTGCCAGCAGTAAGGAACAGGGGATGGGGGAAAAACTGTTTTTT. Amino acid sequence: CASSKEQGMGEKLFF.

This chain links TRBV27 with TRBJ1-2; 9 bases agree with TRBD1. CDR1 is MNHEY, CDR2 SMNVEV, per germline (reference sequence). This CDR3 contains 18 residues. Unmatched junction bases numbered 10, after V lost 1 base and J lost 1 base. Written as DNA, the CDR3 is TGTGCCAGCAGTTTATATGACAGGGGGACCCCAAGTAACTATGGCTACACCTTC. Its translation is CASSLYDRGTPSNYGYTF.

The chain employs TRBV10-3 and TRBJ2-2; TRBD1 is a possible D gene (6 bases). Germline V lookup: CDR1 ENHRY, CDR2 SYGVKD. The V gene lost 7 bases and the J gene lost 5 bases, with 14 bases spanning the gap. There are 14 residues in the CDR3. Written as DNA, the CDR3 is TGTGCCATCAAGTCGACAGGTCGAACCGGGGAGCTGTTTTTT. It codes for CAIKSTGRTGELFF.

The chain joins TRBV10-3 to TRBJ2-7; the D gene is possibly TRBD1 (6 bases). This CDR3 region has 13 residues. Trimming removed 11 bases at V and 0 bases at J, with 14 bases between. Germline V gene data show CDR1 as ENHRY and CDR2 as SYGVKD. The CDR3 reads CAAKRTVSYEQYF. In DNA form, the CDR3 reads TGTGCCGCCAAGCGGACAGTCTCCTACGAGCAGTACTTC.

The J gene is TRBJ1-5, the V gene TRBV10-2, with D tentatively TRBD1 (5 bases). Trimming pared 0 bases from V and 6 bases from J, leaving 9 bases between. The CDR3 contains 14 residues. CDR1 is WSHSY, CDR2 SAAADI, per germline. CDR3 nucleotide sequence: TGCGCCAGCAGTGAGTCGAGCAGGGCTCAGCCCCAGCATTTT. Residues: CASSESSRAQPQHF.

The V call is TRBV9, the J call TRBJ2-5; TRBD1 might be the D (6 bases). V lost 1 base to trimming and J lost 2 bases, with 24 bases between them. The CDR3 is 19 residues long. Per germline, CDR1 SGDLS and CDR2 YYNGEE. In nucleotides, the CDR3 is TGTGCCAGCAGCGTATGGGCGGAAGAAGGACAGCCGATACAAGAGACCCAGTACTTC. Translating gives CASSVWAEEGQPIQETQYF.

The gene calls are TRBV15 and TRBJ2-1; D perhaps matches TRBD1 (6 bases). The CDR3 has 14 amino acids. The V gene's germline CDR1 is LNHNV and CDR2 YYDKDF (reference sequence). The V and J ends lost 0 bases and 7 bases respectively, with 10 bases between them. The CDR3 protein is CATSRDGRGNEQFF. The CDR3 coding sequence is TGTGCCACCAGCAGAGATGGCAGGGGAAATGAGCAGTTCTTC. Based on the CDR3 plus reference TRBV15 and TRBJ2-1, the full variable domain is DAMVIQNPRYQVTQFGKPVTLSCSQTLNHNVMYWYQQKSSQAPKLLFHYYDKDFNNEADTPDNFQSRRPNTSFCFLDIRSPGLGDTAMYLCATSRDGRGNEQFFGPGTRLTVL.

V and J are TRBV4-2 and TRBJ1-2, with 7 bases aligning to TRBD1. V dropped 4 bases and J dropped 3; count of bases not matched to a gene: 2. CDR1 and CDR2 (germline): LGHNA, YNFKEQ. The CDR3 length is 13 residues. Here the CDR3 reads CASSRDRDYGYTF. For the CDR3, the DNA is TGTGCCAGCAGCCGAGACAGGGACTATGGCTACACCTTC.

This chain connects TRBV6-6 to TRBJ2-4; unclear D gene. V was clipped by 6 bases and J by 0 bases, with 6 bases between them. Germline lookup yields CDR1 MNHNY and CDR2 SVGAGI (reference sequence). This CDR3 region has 13 residues. CDR3 DNA sequence: TGTGCCAGCAGCGCACAAGCCAAAAACATTCAGTACTTC. This codes for CASSAQAKNIQYF.

In nucleotides, the CDR3 is TGCGCCAGCAGCTGGAGGACAGGGGACACCATATATTTT. Translating it yields CASSWRTGDTIYF. This chain connects TRBV5-1 to TRBJ1-3; TRBD1 agrees at 9 bases. There are 13 residues in the CDR3. Germline V gene data show CDR1 as SGHRS and CDR2 as YFSETQ. The V segment lost 3 bases and the J segment 8 bases; nucleotides outside the gene matches: 3.

This chain connects TRBV27 to TRBJ1-1, with D possibly matching TRBD1 (5 bases). Germline CDR1 is MNHEY and CDR2 is SMNVEV (reference sequence). Trimming took off 3 bases at V and 2 bases at J, with 13 bases between the two ends. The CDR3 sequence is 15 residues long. CDR3 protein: CASSFGAGYNTEAFF. CDR3 sequence (DNA): TGTGCCAGCAGTTTTGGGGCTGGGTACAACACTGAAGCTTTCTTT.

This clone was recorded only once. The chain combines TRBV9 with TRBJ1-2; 7 nucleotides align to TRBD1. Germline V lookup: CDR1 SGDLS, CDR2 YYNGEE. The CDR3 is 15 residues long. Unmatched junction bases numbered 10, after V lost 0 bases and J lost 8 bases. CDR3 sequence: CASSVATKGAGGYTF. CDR3 nucleotides: TGTGCCAGCAGCGTAGCTACGAAGGGGGCGGGCGGCTACACCTTC.